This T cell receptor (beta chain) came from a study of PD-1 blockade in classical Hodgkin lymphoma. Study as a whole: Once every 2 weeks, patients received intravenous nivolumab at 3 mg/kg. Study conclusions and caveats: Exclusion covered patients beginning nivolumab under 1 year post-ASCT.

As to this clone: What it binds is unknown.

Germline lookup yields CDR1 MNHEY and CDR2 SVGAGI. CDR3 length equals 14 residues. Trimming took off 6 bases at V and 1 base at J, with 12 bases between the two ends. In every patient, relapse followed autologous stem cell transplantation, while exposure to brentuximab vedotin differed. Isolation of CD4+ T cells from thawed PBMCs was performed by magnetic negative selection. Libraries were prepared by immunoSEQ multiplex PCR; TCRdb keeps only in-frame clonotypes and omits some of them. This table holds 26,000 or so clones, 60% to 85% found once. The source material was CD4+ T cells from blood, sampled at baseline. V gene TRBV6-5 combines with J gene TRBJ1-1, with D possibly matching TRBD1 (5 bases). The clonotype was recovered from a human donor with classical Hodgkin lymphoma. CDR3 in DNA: TGTGCCAGCAGCGACGCGGGGACGAACACTGAAGCTTTCTTT. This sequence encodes CASSDAGTNTEAFF.